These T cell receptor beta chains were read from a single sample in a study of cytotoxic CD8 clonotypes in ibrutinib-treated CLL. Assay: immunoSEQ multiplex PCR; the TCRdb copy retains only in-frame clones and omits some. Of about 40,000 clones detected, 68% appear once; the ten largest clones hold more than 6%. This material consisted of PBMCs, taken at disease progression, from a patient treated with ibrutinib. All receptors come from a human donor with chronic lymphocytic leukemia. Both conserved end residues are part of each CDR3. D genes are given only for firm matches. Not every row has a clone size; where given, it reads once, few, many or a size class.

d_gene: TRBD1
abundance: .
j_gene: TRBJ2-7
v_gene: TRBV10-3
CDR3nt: TGTGCCATCAGGCCGATGACAGGGAACTACGAGCAGTACTTC
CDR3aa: CAIRPMTGNYEQYF

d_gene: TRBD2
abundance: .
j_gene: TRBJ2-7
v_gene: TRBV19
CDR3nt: TGTGCCAGTAGTATAGGCCGGGGACTAGCGGGCTACGAGCAGTACTTC
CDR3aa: CASSIGRGLAGYEQYF

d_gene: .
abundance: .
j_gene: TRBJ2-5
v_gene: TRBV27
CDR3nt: TGTGCCAGCAGTTTACTGGGGGGGCGAGAGACCCAGTACTTC
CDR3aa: CASSLLGGRETQYF

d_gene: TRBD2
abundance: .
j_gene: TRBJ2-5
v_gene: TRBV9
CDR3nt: TGTGCCAGCAGCCAAGTCCTTGCGGGAGGGAAGGAGACCCAGTACTTC
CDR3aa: CASSQVLAGGKETQYF

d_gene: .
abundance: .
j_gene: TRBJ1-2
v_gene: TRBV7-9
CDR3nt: TGTGCCAGCAGCTTAGACACAGGGAGTGGCTACACCTTC
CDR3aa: CASSLDTGSGYTF

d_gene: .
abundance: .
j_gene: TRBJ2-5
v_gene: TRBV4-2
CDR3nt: TGTGCCAGCAGCCTCCAGACTAGAGGACAAGAGACCCAGTACTTC
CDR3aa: CASSLQTRGQETQYF

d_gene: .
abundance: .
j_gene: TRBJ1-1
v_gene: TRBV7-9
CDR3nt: TGTGCCAGCAGCTTTCACAACACAGGGAACACTGAAGCTTTCTTT
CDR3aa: CASSFHNTGNTEAFF

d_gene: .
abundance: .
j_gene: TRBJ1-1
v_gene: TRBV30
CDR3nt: TGTGCCATACCAGGGGCAGCTGAAGCTTTCTTT
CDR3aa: CAIPGAAEAFF

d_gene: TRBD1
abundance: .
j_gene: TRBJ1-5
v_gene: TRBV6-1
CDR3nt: TGTGCCAGCAGGCCGGGACAGGGCGATCAGCCCCAGCATTTT
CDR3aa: CASRPGQGDQPQHF

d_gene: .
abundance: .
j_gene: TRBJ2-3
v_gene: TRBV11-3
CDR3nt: TGTGCCAGCAGCTTCAATAGGGCAGATACGCAGTATTTT
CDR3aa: CASSFNRADTQYF

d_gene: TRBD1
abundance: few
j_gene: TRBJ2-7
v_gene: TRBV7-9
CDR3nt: TGTGCCAGCAGCGCGGAAGTCTTGGCGACAGGGGAGTACTTC
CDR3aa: CASSAEVLATGEYF

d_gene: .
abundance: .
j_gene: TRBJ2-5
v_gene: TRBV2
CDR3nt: TGTGCCAGCAGTGGGCTTATGAGTGGGGAGACCCAGTACTTC
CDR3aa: CASSGLMSGETQYF

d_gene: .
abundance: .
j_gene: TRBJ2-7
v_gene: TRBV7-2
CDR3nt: TGTGCCAGCAGCCCCGGTCCGAGCGCGTACTCCTACGAGCAGTACTTC
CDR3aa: CASSPGPSAYSYEQYF